The present T cell receptor beta chain was sequenced within a study of identical twins. At least ten counts were recorded for this clonotype. After removal of 6 bases from V and 2 bases from J, the junction contained 4 bases not matched to a gene. CDR1 KGHSH and CDR2 LQKENI come from the germline V gene. The CDR3 extends over 14 amino acids. TCRdb re-derived calls from the 5' RACE reads in MiXCR, one entry per CDR3 protein. The sample has 500,000 or so distinct CDR3 sequences; 13% to 15% are singletons. This sample also belongs to another study, concerning yellow fever vaccine responses in identical twins.

The receptor was isolated from a young woman in good health. Sequencing was done on a sample of CD4+ T cells sorted from blood. The chain recombines TRBV18 with TRBJ2-7; 10 bases align to TRBD2. CDR3 sequence: CASSPGLAAYEQYF. The CDR3 DNA reads as TGTGCCAGCTCTCCTGGACTAGCGGCCTACGAGCAGTACTTC.